The rows below give T cell receptor beta chains drawn from one sample of a study of T cell responses to AZD1222 COVID-19 vaccine. Libraries were prepared by immunoSEQ multiplex PCR; TCRdb keeps only in-frame clonotypes and omits some of them. The sample lists about 200,000 clones; about 93% were seen once. The sequencing used peripheral blood, collected 28 days after the second AZD1222 dose. The receptors derive from an adult who received the AZD1222 COVID-19 vaccine. CDR3s include the opening cysteine and the closing phenylalanine or tryptophan. A D gene is named only where the DNA matches it firmly. For some rows the clone size is stated as once, few or many, or as a class when expanded; others skip it.

J gene: TRBJ1-5
clone size: .
V gene: TRBV7-2
D gene: .
CDR3 DNA: TGTGCCAGCAGCTTAGTGGAGGGGGATCAGCCCCAGCATTTT
CDR3 protein: CASSLVEGDQPQHF

J gene: TRBJ1-6
clone size: .
V gene: TRBV18
D gene: .
CDR3 DNA: TGTGCCAGCTCACCTCAGGGGAGGTGGAATTCACCCCTCCACTTT
CDR3 protein: CASSPQGRWNSPLHF

J gene: TRBJ1-2
clone size: .
V gene: TRBV7-3
D gene: .
CDR3 DNA: TGTGCCAGCAGCCCGACTCGGGACACCCACTATGGCTACACCTTC
CDR3 protein: CASSPTRDTHYGYTF

J gene: TRBJ2-1
clone size: .
V gene: TRBV4-1
D gene: .
CDR3 DNA: TGCGCCAGCAGCCAGGAGGGACAGATAGATTACAATGAGCAGTTCTTC
CDR3 protein: CASSQEGQIDYNEQFF

J gene: TRBJ1-1
clone size: .
V gene: TRBV18
D gene: .
CDR3 DNA: TGTGCCAGCTCGCAGGGCCGGGACACTGAAGCTTTCTTT
CDR3 protein: CASSQGRDTEAFF

J gene: TRBJ2-5
clone size: .
V gene: TRBV5-1
D gene: .
CDR3 DNA: TGCGCCAGCAGCTTGGAACGGGGACAGACCCAGTACTTC
CDR3 protein: CASSLERGQTQYF

J gene: TRBJ1-4
clone size: .
V gene: TRBV7-9
D gene: .
CDR3 DNA: TGTGCCAGCAGCTTTGGCAGGGCAACTAATGAAAAACTGTTTTTT
CDR3 protein: CASSFGRATNEKLFF

J gene: TRBJ2-2
clone size: once
V gene: TRBV19
D gene: .
CDR3 DNA: TGTGCCACCCAGGGGGGGGCGAACACCGGGGAGCTGTTTTTT
CDR3 protein: CATQGGANTGELFF

J gene: TRBJ1-4
clone size: .
V gene: TRBV7-9
D gene: TRBD1
CDR3 DNA: TGTGCCAGCAGCTTAGACGGACAGGGAGGCGAAAAACTGTTTTTT
CDR3 protein: CASSLDGQGGEKLFF

J gene: TRBJ2-5
clone size: .
V gene: TRBV5-6
D gene: TRBD1
CDR3 DNA: TGTGCCAGCAGCAAGGGACAGGGGGCCCAAGAGACCCAGTACTTC
CDR3 protein: CASSKGQGAQETQYF

J gene: TRBJ2-5
clone size: .
V gene: TRBV7-8
D gene: .
CDR3 DNA: TGTGCCAGCAGCTTAACGCTAGAGACCCAGTACTTC
CDR3 protein: CASSLTLETQYF

J gene: TRBJ2-5
clone size: .
V gene: TRBV5-4
D gene: TRBD2
CDR3 DNA: TGTGCCAGCAGCCCTGGAAGTAGCGGGGGGGGTCGGCAGACCCAGTACTTC
CDR3 protein: CASSPGSSGGGRQTQYF

J gene: TRBJ2-7
clone size: .
V gene: TRBV27
D gene: .
CDR3 DNA: TGTGCCAGCAGCGGATCCTACGAGCAGTACTTC
CDR3 protein: CASSGSYEQYF

J gene: TRBJ1-4
clone size: .
V gene: TRBV6-5
D gene: .
CDR3 DNA: TGTGCCAGCAGTTACTCCGCCACAAATAATGAAAAACTGTTTTTT
CDR3 protein: CASSYSATNNEKLFF

J gene: TRBJ2-1
clone size: .
V gene: TRBV5-1
D gene: .
CDR3 DNA: TGCGCCAGCAGCTTCCCTAGCAGTGAGCAGTTCTTC
CDR3 protein: CASSFPSSEQFF

J gene: TRBJ1-2
clone size: .
V gene: TRBV7-9
D gene: .
CDR3 DNA: TGTGCCAGCAGCTTAGCACAACAGGGTTTGGGCGGCTACACCTTC
CDR3 protein: CASSLAQQGLGGYTF

J gene: TRBJ1-5
clone size: .
V gene: TRBV6-6
D gene: .
CDR3 DNA: TGTGCCAGCAGTTCTACGGGGGGACACCAAAATCAGCCCCAGCATTTT
CDR3 protein: CASSSTGGHQNQPQHF

J gene: TRBJ2-7
clone size: .
V gene: TRBV6-5
D gene: .
CDR3 DNA: TGTGCCAGCAGTTACTCGCGTTTGGGGGGCTCCTACGAGCAGTACTTC
CDR3 protein: CASSYSRLGGSYEQYF

J gene: TRBJ1-1
clone size: once
V gene: TRBV2
D gene: .
CDR3 DNA: TGTGCCAGCAGGGCAACAGAAAACACTGAAGCTTTCTTT
CDR3 protein: CASRATENTEAFF

J gene: TRBJ1-5
clone size: few
V gene: TRBV18
D gene: TRBD1
CDR3 DNA: TGTGCCAGCTCACAGGGACAGGGGATGGGCAATCAGCCCCAGCATTTT
CDR3 protein: CASSQGQGMGNQPQHF

J gene: TRBJ1-2
clone size: once
V gene: TRBV6-1
D gene: TRBD1
CDR3 DNA: TGTGCCAGCAGTGGAGGACCGGGACAGGGAAACTATGGCTACACCTTC
CDR3 protein: CASSGGPGQGNYGYTF

J gene: TRBJ1-2
clone size: .
V gene: TRBV6-5
D gene: TRBD1
CDR3 DNA: TGTGCCAGCAGTTACGGGACAGGGGGGGACTATGGCTACACCTTC
CDR3 protein: CASSYGTGGDYGYTF

J gene: TRBJ2-5
clone size: .
V gene: TRBV7-3
D gene: .
CDR3 DNA: TGTGCCAGCAGCTTATTCGGGGTAAATCAAGAGACCCAGTACTTC
CDR3 protein: CASSLFGVNQETQYF

J gene: TRBJ2-3
clone size: .
V gene: TRBV12-5
D gene: TRBD2
CDR3 DNA: TGTGCTAGTGGTTTGGTGCTAGCGGGGGGGCGTGGCACAGATACGCAGTATTTT
CDR3 protein: CASGLVLAGGRGTDTQYF

J gene: TRBJ2-1
clone size: .
V gene: TRBV7-9
D gene: .
CDR3 DNA: TGTGCCAGCAGCTCCGGGGGCTCCTACAATGAGCAGTTCTTC
CDR3 protein: CASSSGGSYNEQFF

J gene: TRBJ1-1
clone size: .
V gene: TRBV3-1/TRBV3-2
D gene: .
CDR3 DNA: TGTGCCAGCAGCCAAGCACAGGCGGCCTTGAACACTGAAGCTTTCTTT
CDR3 protein: CASSQAQAALNTEAFF

J gene: TRBJ2-7
clone size: .
V gene: TRBV3-1/TRBV3-2
D gene: .
CDR3 DNA: TGTGCCAGCAGTCACGGGGCTTCCTACGAGCAGTACTTC
CDR3 protein: CASSHGASYEQYF

J gene: TRBJ1-1
clone size: .
V gene: TRBV6-1
D gene: .
CDR3 DNA: TGTGCCAGCAGTGAATTTAGGAACACTGAAGCTTTCTTT
CDR3 protein: CASSEFRNTEAFF

J gene: TRBJ2-2
clone size: once
V gene: TRBV4-2
D gene: .
CDR3 DNA: TGTGCCAGCAGCCAAGATGGGTCGGGAGCCGGGGAGCTGTTTTTT
CDR3 protein: CASSQDGSGAGELFF

J gene: TRBJ1-5
clone size: .
V gene: TRBV18
D gene: TRBD1
CDR3 DNA: TGTGCCAGCTCAATGGGACAGGGGAGCAATCAGCCCCAGCATTTT
CDR3 protein: CASSMGQGSNQPQHF

J gene: TRBJ1-4
clone size: .
V gene: TRBV18
D gene: TRBD1
CDR3 DNA: TGTGCCAGCTCACCACCCAATGAGGGGGCCGGTAGAGAAAAACTGTTTTTT
CDR3 protein: CASSPPNEGAGREKLFF

J gene: TRBJ2-6
clone size: .
V gene: TRBV10-2
D gene: .
CDR3 DNA: TGCGCCAGTACCAGGGGATCCGGGGCCAACGTCCTGACTTTC
CDR3 protein: CASTRGSGANVLTF

J gene: TRBJ2-1
clone size: .
V gene: TRBV11-2
D gene: .
CDR3 DNA: TGTGCCAGCAGGACCGGAGGGTCCTCCTACAATGAGCAGTTCTTC
CDR3 protein: CASRTGGSSYNEQFF

J gene: TRBJ1-1
clone size: .
V gene: TRBV5-5
D gene: TRBD1
CDR3 DNA: TGTGCCAGCAGCTGGGGACAGGGTCTAGGCACTGAAGCTTTCTTT
CDR3 protein: CASSWGQGLGTEAFF

J gene: TRBJ2-5
clone size: .
V gene: TRBV15
D gene: TRBD1
CDR3 DNA: TGTGCCACCAGGCTGGACAGGGTGCGTTGGGAGACCCAGTACTTC
CDR3 protein: CATRLDRVRWETQYF

J gene: TRBJ2-1
clone size: once
V gene: TRBV5-1
D gene: TRBD1
CDR3 DNA: TGCGCCAGCAGCGGGACAGGGCTGTCCTACAATGAGCAGTTCTTC
CDR3 protein: CASSGTGLSYNEQFF

J gene: TRBJ2-1
clone size: .
V gene: TRBV6-5
D gene: .
CDR3 DNA: TGTGCCAGCAGTTACTCGCGGGGACCCGACAATGAGCAGTTCTTC
CDR3 protein: CASSYSRGPDNEQFF

J gene: TRBJ2-7
clone size: .
V gene: TRBV7-2
D gene: .
CDR3 DNA: TGTGCCAGCAGCTTGCGTCCCTACGAGCAGTACTTC
CDR3 protein: CASSLRPYEQYF

J gene: TRBJ2-1
clone size: .
V gene: TRBV29-1
D gene: TRBD2
CDR3 DNA: TGCAGCTTCGACACGGGGGGTTACAATGAGCAGTTCTTC
CDR3 protein: CSFDTGGYNEQFF

J gene: TRBJ1-5
clone size: .
V gene: TRBV11-1
D gene: TRBD1
CDR3 DNA: TGTGCCAGCAGCTTAGAACAGGGGGCAGGTCAGCCCCAGCATTTT
CDR3 protein: CASSLEQGAGQPQHF

J gene: TRBJ1-2
clone size: few
V gene: TRBV2
D gene: .
CDR3 DNA: TGTGCCAGCAGTGTGGGGGACGTATATGGCTACACCTTC
CDR3 protein: CASSVGDVYGYTF

J gene: TRBJ1-2
clone size: .
V gene: TRBV27
D gene: TRBD1
CDR3 DNA: TGTGCCAGCAGTTTAACAGGGGGCGGTTATTATGGCTACACCTTC
CDR3 protein: CASSLTGGGYYGYTF

J gene: TRBJ2-5
clone size: .
V gene: TRBV5-1
D gene: .
CDR3 DNA: TGCGCCAGCAGTGACCGACAGCCCCAAGAGACCCAGTACTTC
CDR3 protein: CASSDRQPQETQYF

J gene: TRBJ1-6
clone size: .
V gene: TRBV7-9
D gene: TRBD1
CDR3 DNA: TGTGCCAGCAGCTCAGGGGGCGGCGAGTCACCCCTCCACTTT
CDR3 protein: CASSSGGGESPLHF

J gene: TRBJ1-2
clone size: once
V gene: TRBV6-5
D gene: .
CDR3 DNA: TGTGCCAGCAGTTACAGGGCCCCCTCCTATGGCTACACCTTC
CDR3 protein: CASSYRAPSYGYTF

J gene: TRBJ1-1
clone size: .
V gene: TRBV19
D gene: .
CDR3 DNA: TGTGCCAGTAGCGTCCTAGTTGTGGGACACTCTGAAGCTTTCTTT
CDR3 protein: CASSVLVVGHSEAFF

J gene: TRBJ2-2
clone size: .
V gene: TRBV12-3/TRBV12-4
D gene: TRBD1
CDR3 DNA: TGTGCCAGCAGTCGACAGGGGCCCGGGGAGCTGTTTTTT
CDR3 protein: CASSRQGPGELFF

J gene: TRBJ1-3
clone size: .
V gene: TRBV9
D gene: .
CDR3 DNA: TGTGCCAGCAGCGTAGCACTCGGGACGACTGGAAACACCATATATTTT
CDR3 protein: CASSVALGTTGNTIYF

J gene: TRBJ1-2
clone size: .
V gene: TRBV18
D gene: .
CDR3 DNA: TGTGCCAGCTCACCCCGGGGAGGGAATGATGGCTACACCTTC
CDR3 protein: CASSPRGGNDGYTF

J gene: TRBJ1-6
clone size: .
V gene: TRBV9
D gene: .
CDR3 DNA: TGTGCCAGCAGCGTAAGCCAGGAGGATAATTCACCCCTCCACTTT
CDR3 protein: CASSVSQEDNSPLHF

J gene: TRBJ2-2
clone size: .
V gene: TRBV7-6
D gene: .
CDR3 DNA: TGTGCCAGCAGCTTTCCAGGGGCCGCAATAAACACCGGGGAGCTGTTTTTT
CDR3 protein: CASSFPGAAINTGELFF